Sequencing of this T cell receptor beta chain was carried out in a study of T cells expressing NK-cell markers. TCRdb re-called the 5' RACE reads and catalogs CDR3 proteins one per entry, DNA excluded. Its table lists 150,000 to 200,000 distinct CDR3 sequences. The CDR3 extends over 15 amino acids. The germline V gene encodes CDR1 MNHNS and CDR2 SASEGT. This clonotype was sampled from a woman between 18 and 70 years old in good health. Sequenced sample: blood T cells: a sorted CD56 or NKG2C T cell subset, CD4+ or CD8+ T cells, or bulk PBMC T cells (not recorded which). The chain is built from TRBV6-1 and TRBJ1-6; absent DNA, TCRdb's TRBD1 call cannot be checked. CDR3 sequence: CASSRRGRGDSPLHF.